Sequencing of this T cell receptor (beta chain) was carried out in a study of high-grade serous ovarian cancer treatment subgroups. Across the study: On average, roughly 14,000 reads and under 9,000 unique TCR beta rearrangements were obtained per sample.

V was clipped by 2 bases and J by 2 bases; unmatched bases: 3. The germline gives CDR1 SGHAT, CDR2 FQNNGV. This CDR3 has 15 residues. Some clones are missing from TCRdb's copy, which holds only in-frame ones; the method was immunoSEQ multiplex PCR. The repertoire holds 10,000 to 15,000 clones, with 88% as singletons. Tumor tissue was taken before any definitive surgery or chemotherapy was given. The study, taken as a whole, reports: Repertoire similarity ranged roughly 0.1 to 0.79 between tumors of one patient. Bulk tumor TCR sequencing gave no spatial information. TCR relatedness rose with neoantigen level and trended with mutation load.

As for this clone: Its antigen is not identified.

The source material was tumor tissue. The rearrangement joins TRBV11-2 to TRBJ1-5; 7 positions agree with TRBD1. The source is a human donor with high-grade serous ovarian cancer. This CDR3 is CASSLQGVGNQPQHF. CDR3 sequence (DNA): TGTGCCAGCAGCTTACAGGGGGTCGGCAATCAGCCCCAGCATTTT.